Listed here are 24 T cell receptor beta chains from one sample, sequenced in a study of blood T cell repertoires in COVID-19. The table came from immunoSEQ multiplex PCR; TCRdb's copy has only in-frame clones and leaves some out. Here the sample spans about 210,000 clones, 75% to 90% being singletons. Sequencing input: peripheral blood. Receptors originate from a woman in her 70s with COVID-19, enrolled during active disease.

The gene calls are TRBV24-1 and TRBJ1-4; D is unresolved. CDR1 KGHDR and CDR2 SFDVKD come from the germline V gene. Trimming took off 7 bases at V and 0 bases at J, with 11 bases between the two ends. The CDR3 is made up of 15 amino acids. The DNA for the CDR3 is TGTGCCACCAGCACGGGAGGTGCAACTAATGAAAAACTGTTTTTT. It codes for CATSTGGATNEKLFF.

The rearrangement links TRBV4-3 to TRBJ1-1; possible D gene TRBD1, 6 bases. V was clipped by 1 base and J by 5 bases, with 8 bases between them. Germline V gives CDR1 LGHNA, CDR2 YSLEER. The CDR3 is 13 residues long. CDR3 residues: CASSQARGTEAFF. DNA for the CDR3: TGCGCCAGCAGCCAAGCCAGGGGTACTGAAGCTTTCTTT.

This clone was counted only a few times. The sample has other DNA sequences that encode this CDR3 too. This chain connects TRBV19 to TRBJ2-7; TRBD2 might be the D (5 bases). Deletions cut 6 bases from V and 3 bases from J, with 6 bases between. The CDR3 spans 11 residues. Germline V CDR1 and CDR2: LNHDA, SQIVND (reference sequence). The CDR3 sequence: CASSRGYEQYF. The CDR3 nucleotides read TGTGCCAGTAGCCGGGGCTACGAGCAGTACTTC.

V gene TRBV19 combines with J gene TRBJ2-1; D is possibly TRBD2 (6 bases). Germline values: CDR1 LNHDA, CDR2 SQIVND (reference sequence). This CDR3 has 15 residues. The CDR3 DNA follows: TGTGCACCAAGGACTACTCAGTTATCCTACAATGAGCAGTTCTTC. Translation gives CAPRTTQLSYNEQFF.

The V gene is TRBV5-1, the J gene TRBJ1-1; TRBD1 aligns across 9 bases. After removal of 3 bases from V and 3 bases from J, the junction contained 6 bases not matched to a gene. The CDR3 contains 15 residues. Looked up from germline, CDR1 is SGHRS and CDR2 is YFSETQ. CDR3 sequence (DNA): TGCGCCAGCAGCTCAGGACAGGGGTTGTACACTGAAGCTTTCTTT. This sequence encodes CASSSGQGLYTEAFF.

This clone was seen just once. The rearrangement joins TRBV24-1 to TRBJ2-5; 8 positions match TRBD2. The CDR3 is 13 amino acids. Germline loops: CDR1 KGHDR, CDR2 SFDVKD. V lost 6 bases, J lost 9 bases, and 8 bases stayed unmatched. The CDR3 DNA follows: TGTGCCACCAGTCCGGGGGGGCAGAGGGCCCAGTACTTC. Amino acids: CATSPGGQRAQYF.

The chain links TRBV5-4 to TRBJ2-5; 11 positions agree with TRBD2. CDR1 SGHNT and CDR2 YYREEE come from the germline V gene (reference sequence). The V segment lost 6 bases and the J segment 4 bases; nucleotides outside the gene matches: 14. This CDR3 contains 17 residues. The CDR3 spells CASTQLGSGRVGETQYF. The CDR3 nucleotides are TGTGCCAGCACCCAGTTGGGTAGCGGGAGGGTTGGAGAGACCCAGTACTTC.

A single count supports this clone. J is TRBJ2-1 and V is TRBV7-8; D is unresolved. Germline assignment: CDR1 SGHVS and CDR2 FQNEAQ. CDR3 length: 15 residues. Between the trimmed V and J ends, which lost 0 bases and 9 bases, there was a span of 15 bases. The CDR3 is CASSLAAGTLSEQFF. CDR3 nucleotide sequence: TGTGCCAGCAGCTTAGCCGCAGGCACCCTCAGTGAGCAGTTCTTC.

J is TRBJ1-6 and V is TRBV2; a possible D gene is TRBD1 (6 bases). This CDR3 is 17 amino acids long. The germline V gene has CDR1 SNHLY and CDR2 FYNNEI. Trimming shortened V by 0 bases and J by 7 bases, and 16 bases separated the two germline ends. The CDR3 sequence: CASSEAEQGYRNSPLHF. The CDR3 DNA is TGTGCCAGCAGTGAAGCGGAACAGGGTTATAGGAATTCACCCCTCCACTTT.

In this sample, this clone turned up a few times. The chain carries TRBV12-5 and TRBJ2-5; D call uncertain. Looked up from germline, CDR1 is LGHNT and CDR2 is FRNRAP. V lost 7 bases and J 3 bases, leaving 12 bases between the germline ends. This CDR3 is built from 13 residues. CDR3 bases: TGTGCTAGTGCTAGGAGCAAGGAAGAGACCCAGTACTTC. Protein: CASARSKEETQYF.

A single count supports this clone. Here the CDR3 DNA reads TGCGCCAGCAGCCCGGGAGGGGGCGGCCAAGAGACCCAGTACTTC. Translating gives CASSPGGGGQETQYF. This rearrangement joins TRBV5-1 to TRBJ2-5; possible D gene TRBD2, 8 bases. The CDR3 extends over 15 amino acids. Trimming took off 4 bases at V and 1 base at J, with 14 bases between the two ends. Per the germline V gene, CDR1 is SGHRS and CDR2 is YFSETQ.

CDR3 protein: CASSQKTGPQETQYF. The CDR3 coding sequence is TGTGCCAGCAGCCAAAAGACAGGGCCCCAAGAGACCCAGTACTTC. The V and J genes are TRBV14 and TRBJ2-5, with TRBD1 identical over 7 bases. Germline V gives CDR1 SGHDN, CDR2 FVKESK. The CDR3 runs to 15 residues. Germline trimming cut 2 bases from V and 1 base from J; bases unmatched to any gene: 4.

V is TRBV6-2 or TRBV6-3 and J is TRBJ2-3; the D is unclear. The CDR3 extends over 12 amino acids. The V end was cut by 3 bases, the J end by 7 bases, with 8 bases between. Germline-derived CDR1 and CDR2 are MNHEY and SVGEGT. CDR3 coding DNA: TGTGCCAGCAGTTATGAGATGTATACGCAGTATTTT. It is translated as CASSYEMYTQYF.

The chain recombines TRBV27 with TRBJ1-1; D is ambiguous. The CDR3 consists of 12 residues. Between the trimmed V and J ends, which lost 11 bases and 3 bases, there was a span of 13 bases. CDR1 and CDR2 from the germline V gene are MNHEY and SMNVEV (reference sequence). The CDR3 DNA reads TGTGCCTGCCGAGGCGTCGACACTGAAGCTTTCTTT. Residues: CACRGVDTEAFF.

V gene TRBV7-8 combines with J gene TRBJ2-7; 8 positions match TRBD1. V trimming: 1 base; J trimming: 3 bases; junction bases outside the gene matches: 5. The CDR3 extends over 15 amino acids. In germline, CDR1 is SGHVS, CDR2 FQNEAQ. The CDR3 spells CASSLETGAFYEQYF. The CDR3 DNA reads TGTGCCAGCAGCTTAGAGACAGGGGCTTTCTACGAGCAGTACTTC.

This chain's CDR3 is CAISVDSSSIQYF. The CDR3 DNA is TGTGCCATCAGCGTGGACAGTTCCTCCATTCAGTACTTC. The V gene is TRBV10-3, the J gene TRBJ2-4, with D possibly TRBD1 on 6 matching bases. CDR3 length equals 13 residues. Deletions cut 6 bases from V and 9 bases from J, with 15 bases between. Germline loops: CDR1 ENHRY, CDR2 SYGVKD.

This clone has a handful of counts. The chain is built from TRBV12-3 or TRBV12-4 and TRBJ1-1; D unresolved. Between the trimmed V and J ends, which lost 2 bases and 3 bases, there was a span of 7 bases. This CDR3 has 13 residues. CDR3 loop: CASSLREDTEAFF. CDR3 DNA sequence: TGTGCCAGCAGTTTACGGGAGGACACTGAAGCTTTCTTT.

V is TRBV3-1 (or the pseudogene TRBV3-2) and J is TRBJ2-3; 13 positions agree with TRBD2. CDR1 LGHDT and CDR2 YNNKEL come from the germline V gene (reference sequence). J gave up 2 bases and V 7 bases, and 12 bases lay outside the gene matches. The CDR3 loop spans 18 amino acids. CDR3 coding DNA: TGTGCCAGCAACTCCGGGACTAGCGGGATTGAGACCACAGATACGCAGTATTTT. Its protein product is CASNSGTSGIETTDTQYF.

The CDR3 spells CASSQDPDTYNEKLFF. DNA for the CDR3: TGCGCCAGCAGCCAAGACCCGGACACTTATAATGAAAAACTGTTTTTT. The V gene is TRBV4-1, the J gene TRBJ1-4, with TRBD1 as a possible D gene (5 bases). V dropped 0 bases and J dropped 4 bases, with 12 bases sitting between them. Germline V gene sequence: CDR1 MGHRA, CDR2 YSYEKL. The CDR3 is 16 residues long.

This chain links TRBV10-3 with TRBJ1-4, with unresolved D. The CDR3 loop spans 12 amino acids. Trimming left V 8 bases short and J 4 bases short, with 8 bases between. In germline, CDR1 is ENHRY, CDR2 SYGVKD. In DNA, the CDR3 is TGTGCCATCGGGCAGATTAATGAAAAACTGTTTTTT. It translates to CAIGQINEKLFF.

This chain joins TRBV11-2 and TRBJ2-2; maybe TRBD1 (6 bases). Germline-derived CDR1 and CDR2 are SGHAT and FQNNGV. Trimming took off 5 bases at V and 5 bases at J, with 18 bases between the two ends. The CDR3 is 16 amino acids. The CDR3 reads CASSPLETGLTGELFF. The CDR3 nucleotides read TGTGCCAGCAGCCCCCTCGAAACAGGGTTGACCGGGGAGCTGTTTTTT.

CDR3 in DNA: TGCGCCAGCAGCCAAGAGAACAGGATCTCTGGCTACACCTTC. This gives the protein CASSQENRISGYTF. The gene calls are TRBV4-3 and TRBJ1-2; the D gene is possibly TRBD1 (5 bases). Germline loops: CDR1 LGHNA, CDR2 YSLEER. Trimming took off 0 bases at V and 7 bases at J, with 12 bases between the two ends. CDR3 length: 14 amino acids.

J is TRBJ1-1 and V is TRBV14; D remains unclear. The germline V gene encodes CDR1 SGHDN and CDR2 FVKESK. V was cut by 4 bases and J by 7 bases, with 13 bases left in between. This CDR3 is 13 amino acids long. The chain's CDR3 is CASSPIRGGEAFF. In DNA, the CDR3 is TGTGCCAGCAGCCCTATCCGGGGTGGTGAAGCTTTCTTT.

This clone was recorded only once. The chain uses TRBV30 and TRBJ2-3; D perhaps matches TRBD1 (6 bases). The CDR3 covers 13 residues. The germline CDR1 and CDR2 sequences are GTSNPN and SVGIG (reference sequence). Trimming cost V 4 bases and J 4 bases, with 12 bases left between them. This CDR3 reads CAWNQQGSDTQYF. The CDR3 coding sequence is TGTGCCTGGAATCAACAGGGCTCAGATACGCAGTATTTT.